These 17 T cell receptor beta chains originate from one sample sequenced in a study of cytomegalovirus exposure and HLA in healthy donors. Researchers ran the PCR with 60 Vbeta and 13 Jbeta primers. Data came from immunoSEQ multiplex PCR; TCRdb stores just in-frame clones and leaves some out. The sample lists about 98,000 clones; around 77% were seen once. Sequenced: PBMCs. All receptors derive from a male donor in good health and CMV-seropositive.

The chain recombines TRBV28 with TRBJ1-5, with 10 positions matching TRBD1. Trimming removed 4 bases from V and 7 bases from J; junction bases left unmatched: 4. The CDR3 is 14 amino acids. The V gene's germline CDR1 is MDHEN and CDR2 SYDVKM. CDR3 protein: CASSSGQGEQPQHF. As DNA, the CDR3 is TGTGCCAGCAGTTCCGGACAGGGGGAGCAGCCCCAGCATTTT.

The V and J genes are TRBV9 and TRBJ2-7; the D gene is possibly TRBD2 (5 bases). Trimming removed 0 bases from V and 2 bases from J, with 9 bases in between. CDR3 size: 14 residues. Germline V CDR1 and CDR2: SGDLS, YYNGEE. The CDR3 DNA reads TGTGCCAGCAGCGTAGATTGGAGGCCCTACGAGCAGTACTTC. Its translation is CASSVDWRPYEQYF.

The V gene is TRBV28, the J gene TRBJ2-1; 8 bases line up with TRBD2. The V gene's germline CDR1 is MDHEN and CDR2 SYDVKM. Trimming took 6 bases from V and 2 from J; bases not matched to a gene: 9. This CDR3 spans 16 amino acids. As DNA, the CDR3 is TGTGCCAGCAGAGATACGAGCGGGAGTCCCTACAATGAGCAGTTCTTC. Translation gives CASRDTSGSPYNEQFF. Based on the CDR3 plus reference TRBV28 and TRBJ2-1, the full variable domain is DVKVTQSSRYLVKRTGEKVFLECVQDMDHENMFWYRQDPGLGLRLIYFSYDVKMKEKGDIPEGYSVSREKKERFSLILESASTNQTSMYLCASRDTSGSPYNEQFFGPGTRLTVL.

The chain joins TRBV7-2 to TRBJ2-7; D call uncertain. In germline, CDR1 is SGHTA, CDR2 FQGNSA. This CDR3 spans 15 amino acids. Trimming left V 4 bases short and J 5 bases short, with 18 bases between. This CDR3 is CASSSPGAVLHEQYF. CDR3 in DNA: TGTGCCAGCAGCTCTCCGGGTGCCGTGCTCCACGAGCAGTACTTC. The variable domain in full, with the rest retrieved from reference TRBV7-2 and TRBJ2-7, is GAGVSQSPSNKVTEKGKDVELRCDPISGHTALYWYRQSLGQGLEFLIYFQGNSAPDKSGLPSDRFSAERTGGSVSTLTIQRTQQEDSAVYLCASSSPGAVLHEQYFGPGTRLTVT.

Turning to this clone: A read error may account for a junction end that differs from germline. The rearrangement uses TRBV10-2 and TRBJ2-4, with 9 bases matching TRBD1. CDR3 length equals 19 residues. Germline V CDR1 and CDR2: WSHSY, SAAADI. The CDR3 bases are TGCGCCAGCAGTGCGTTTCCGGGACAGGGAGGTTCAGCCAAAAACAGTCAGTACTTC. Its protein product is CASSAFPGQGGSAKNSQYF.

This chain connects TRBV27 to TRBJ2-5; 9 positions agree with TRBD1. The DNA end lines up better with TRBJ2-7; the J call may be wrong. Germline V gives CDR1 MNHEY, CDR2 SMNVEV (reference sequence). The CDR3 length is 14 residues. Written as DNA, the CDR3 is TGTGCCAGCAGGGGGACAGGGTTCTCCTACGAGCAGTACTTC. Amino acid sequence: CASRGTGFSYEQYF.

This CDR3 is CASSRDRESSYTF. The CDR3 region has the DNA TGTGCCAGCAGCCGGGACAGGGAGAGCAGCTACACCTTC. The chain joins TRBV7-9 to TRBJ1-2; TRBD1 aligns across 9 bases. Trimming cost V 5 bases and J 9 bases; bases outside gene matches: 7. This CDR3 is built from 13 residues. CDR1 is SEHNR and CDR2 is FQNEAQ in the germline V gene (reference sequence).

V is TRBV29-1 and J is TRBJ1-4, with 7 bases lining up with TRBD1. Germline V CDR1 and CDR2: SQVTM, ANQGSEA. V trimming: 6 bases; J trimming: 4 bases; junction bases outside the gene matches: 8. The CDR3 sequence is 14 residues long. The CDR3 reads CSVGNRGSNEKLFF. The CDR3 coding sequence is TGCAGCGTGGGGAACAGGGGTAGTAATGAAAAACTGTTTTTT.

This chain uses TRBV28 with TRBJ2-3; TRBD2 matches 9 bases. V shed 5 bases, J shed 0 bases, and the junction held 3 bases outside the gene matches. Germline CDR1 MDHEN, CDR2 SYDVKM. CDR3 length: 15 residues. The chain's CDR3 is CASSATSGSTDTQYF. CDR3 DNA sequence: TGTGCCAGCAGTGCGACTAGCGGCAGCACAGATACGCAGTATTTT.

The gene calls are TRBV30 and TRBJ2-4; weak D call: TRBD2 (5 bases). The germline V and J ends were trimmed by 5 bases and 8 bases, with 10 bases remaining between them. CDR1 and CDR2 from the germline V gene are GTSNPN and SVGIG (reference sequence). CDR3 length equals 11 residues. CDR3 DNA: TGTGCCTGGGGACGGGGAGACATTCAGTACTTC. Translation gives CAWGRGDIQYF.

This clone was seen only a few times. No DNA is shown, since the ends of the CDR3 on it are uncertain; the CDR3 is the one TCRdb lists. The chain links TRBV18 to TRBJ2-7; the table's D call, TRBD2, was not checked against the DNA. CDR1 and CDR2 (germline): KGHSH, LQKENI. Termini included, the CDR3 measures 13 amino acids. The CDR3 loop reads CASSSVAPGSADF.

About this clone: A junction end diverges from the germline sequence, so it may reflect a read error. The genes are TRBV29-1 and TRBJ2-7, with D perhaps matching TRBD2 (5 bases). Germline-derived CDR1 and CDR2 are SQVTM and ANQGSEA. The length of the CDR3 is 12 residues. The CDR3 DNA reads TGCAGCGCCCTGACTAACTCCTACGAGCTGTACTTC. This sequence encodes CSALTNSYELYF.

The chain combines TRBV29-1 with TRBJ2-7, with D uncertain. The V end lost 2 bases, the J end lost 6 bases, and 11 bases lay between the germline ends. The CDR3 length is 12 residues. The germline V gene encodes CDR1 SQVTM and CDR2 ANQGSEA. CDR3 bases: TGCAGCGTTGAAAACGTACAAAGCGAGCAGTACTTC. Protein sequence: CSVENVQSEQYF.

This CDR3 is CAISSGDLYGYTF. CDR3 DNA sequence: TGTGCCATCAGTTCGGGAGATTTATATGGCTACACCTTC. The chain links TRBV10-3 to TRBJ1-2; D is unclear. V lost 5 bases and J 5 bases, leaving 12 bases between the germline ends. The CDR3 runs 13 residues. Per germline, CDR1 ENHRY and CDR2 SYGVKD.

This clone has a handful of counts. The chain has TRBV25-1 and TRBJ1-1; no firm D call. The CDR3 totals 13 residues. Per germline, CDR1 MGHDK and CDR2 SYGVNS. Trimming took off 10 bases at V and 5 bases at J, with 17 bases between the two ends. DNA for the CDR3: TGTGCCACGATGAGGGAGGGTGGGACTGAAGCTTTCTTT. Protein: CATMREGGTEAFF. The whole variable domain, filled in from reference TRBV25-1 and TRBJ1-1, reads EADIYQTPRYLVIGTGKKITLECSQTMGHDKMYWYQQDPGMELHLIHYSYGVNSTEKGDLSSESTVSRIRTEHFPLTLESARPSHTSQYLCATMREGGTEAFFGQGTRLTVV.

CDR3 sequence: CASSLVGVIGTRGREETQYF. As DNA, the CDR3 is TGTGCCAGCAGCTTGGTTGGTGTCATTGGGACAAGGGGCCGAGAAGAGACCCAGTACTTC. The chain is built from TRBV5-5 and TRBJ2-5, with a weak D call TRBD1 (6 bases). Trimming shortened V by 0 bases and J by 3 bases, and 27 bases separated the two germline ends. Germline V gives CDR1 SGHKS, CDR2 YYEKEE (reference sequence). This CDR3 is 20 amino acids long.

The chain combines TRBV7-9 with TRBJ2-5, with no clear D. The end of the DNA aligns better with TRBJ2-7, so the J call may be wrong. The CDR3 has 14 residues. Germline CDR1 reads SEHNR; CDR2 reads FQNEAQ (reference sequence). The CDR3 nucleotides read TGTGCCAGCAGCTTGAGGCCCACCTCCTACGAGCAGTACTTC. This gives the protein CASSLRPTSYEQYF.